This T cell receptor (beta chain) was recorded in a study of blood T cell repertoires in COVID-19. This CDR3 contains 13 residues. Unmatched junction bases numbered 4, after V lost 7 bases and J lost 4 bases. This clone occurred once. Only in-frame clones appear in the TCRdb table, and some are missing; sequencing was by immunoSEQ multiplex PCR. The sample holds about 170,000 clones; around 87% are singletons and the top ten take 0.45% to 0.6%. J is TRBJ1-5 and V is TRBV12-3 or TRBV12-4; TRBD1 matches at 7 bases. The receptor comes from a man aged 55 to 70 with COVID-19, enrolled during active disease. What was sequenced was peripheral blood. CDR3 in amino acids: CASTKTGNQPQHF. Written as DNA, the CDR3 is TGTGCCAGCACCAAGACAGGGAATCAGCCCCAGCATTTT.